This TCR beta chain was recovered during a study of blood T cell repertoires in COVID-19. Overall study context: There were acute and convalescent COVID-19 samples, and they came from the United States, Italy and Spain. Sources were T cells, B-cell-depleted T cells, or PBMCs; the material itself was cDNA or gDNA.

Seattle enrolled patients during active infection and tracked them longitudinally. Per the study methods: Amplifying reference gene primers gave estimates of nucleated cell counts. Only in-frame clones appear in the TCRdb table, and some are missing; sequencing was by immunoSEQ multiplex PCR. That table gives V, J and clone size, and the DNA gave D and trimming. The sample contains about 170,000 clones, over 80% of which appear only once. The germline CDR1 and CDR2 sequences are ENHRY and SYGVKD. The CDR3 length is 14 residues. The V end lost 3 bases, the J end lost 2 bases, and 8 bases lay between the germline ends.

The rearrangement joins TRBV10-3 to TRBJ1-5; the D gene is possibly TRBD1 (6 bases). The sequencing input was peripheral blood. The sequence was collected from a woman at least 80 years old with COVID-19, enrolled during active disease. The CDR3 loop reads CAISENRGNQPQHF. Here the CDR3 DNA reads TGTGCCATCAGTGAAAACAGGGGCAATCAGCCCCAGCATTTT.